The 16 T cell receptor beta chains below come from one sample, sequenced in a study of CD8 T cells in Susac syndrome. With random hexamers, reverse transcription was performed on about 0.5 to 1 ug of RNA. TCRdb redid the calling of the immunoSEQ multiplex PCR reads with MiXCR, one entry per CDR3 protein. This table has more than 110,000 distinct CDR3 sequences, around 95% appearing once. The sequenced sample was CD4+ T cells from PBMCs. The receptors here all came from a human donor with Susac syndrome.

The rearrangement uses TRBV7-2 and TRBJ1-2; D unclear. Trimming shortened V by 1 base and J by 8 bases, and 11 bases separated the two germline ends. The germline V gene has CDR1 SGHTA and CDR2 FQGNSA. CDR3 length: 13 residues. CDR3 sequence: CASSLGPRLGYTF. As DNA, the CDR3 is TGTGCCAGCAGCTTAGGCCCTAGATTAGGCTACACCTTC.

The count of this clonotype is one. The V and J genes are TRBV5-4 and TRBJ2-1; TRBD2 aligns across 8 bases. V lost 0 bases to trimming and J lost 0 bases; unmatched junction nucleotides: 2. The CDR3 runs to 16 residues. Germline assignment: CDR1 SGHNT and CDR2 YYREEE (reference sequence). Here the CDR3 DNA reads TGTGCCAGCAGCTTGGGGCGGGGGGACTCCTACAATGAGCAGTTCTTC. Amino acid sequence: CASSLGRGDSYNEQFF.

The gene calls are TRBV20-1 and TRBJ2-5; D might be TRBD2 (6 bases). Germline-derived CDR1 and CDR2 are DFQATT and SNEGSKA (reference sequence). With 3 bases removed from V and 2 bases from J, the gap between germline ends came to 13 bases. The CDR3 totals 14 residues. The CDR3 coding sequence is TGCAGTGCTAGCCCGCCGGGACTGCAAGAGACCCAGTACTTC. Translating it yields CSASPPGLQETQYF.

The CDR3 protein is CSASGTDYSNQPQHF. The CDR3 region has the DNA TGCAGTGCTAGTGGGACAGACTATAGCAATCAGCCCCAGCATTTT. The chain uses TRBV20-1 and TRBJ1-5; TRBD1 matches at 7 bases. This CDR3 is 15 amino acids long. Germline assignment: CDR1 DFQATT and CDR2 SNEGSKA (reference sequence). V lost 3 bases, J lost 0 bases, and 5 bases stayed unmatched.

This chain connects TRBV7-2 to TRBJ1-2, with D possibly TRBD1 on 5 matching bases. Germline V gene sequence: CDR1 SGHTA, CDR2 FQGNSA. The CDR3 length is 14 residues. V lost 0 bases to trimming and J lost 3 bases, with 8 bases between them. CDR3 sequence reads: CASSLAGTDYGYTF. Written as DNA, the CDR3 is TGTGCCAGCAGCTTAGCCGGGACCGACTATGGCTACACCTTC.

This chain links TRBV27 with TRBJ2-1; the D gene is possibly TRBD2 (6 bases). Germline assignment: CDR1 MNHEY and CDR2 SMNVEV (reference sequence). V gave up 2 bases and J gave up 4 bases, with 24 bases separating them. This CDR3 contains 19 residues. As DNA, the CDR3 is TGTGCCAGCAGTTTACTTTCCCAGGGACGGAGGAGGGAGTACAATGAGCAGTTCTTC. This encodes CASSLLSQGRRREYNEQFF.

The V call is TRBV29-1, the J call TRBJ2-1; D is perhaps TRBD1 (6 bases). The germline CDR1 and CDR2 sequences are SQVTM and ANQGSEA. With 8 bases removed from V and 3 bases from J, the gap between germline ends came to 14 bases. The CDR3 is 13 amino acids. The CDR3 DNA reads TGCAGCATAAAGGACAGTAACTACAATGAGCAGTTCTTC. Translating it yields CSIKDSNYNEQFF.

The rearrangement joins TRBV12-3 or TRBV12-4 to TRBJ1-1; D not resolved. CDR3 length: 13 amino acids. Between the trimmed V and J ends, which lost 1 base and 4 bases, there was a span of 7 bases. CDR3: CASSLVEGTEAFF. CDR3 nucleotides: TGTGCCAGCAGTTTAGTAGAGGGCACTGAAGCTTTCTTT.

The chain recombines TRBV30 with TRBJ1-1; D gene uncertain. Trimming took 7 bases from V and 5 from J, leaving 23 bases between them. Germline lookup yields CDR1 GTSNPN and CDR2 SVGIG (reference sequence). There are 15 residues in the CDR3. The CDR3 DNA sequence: TGTGCCTTCGATTGGCCTCGGACGAACAAGACTGAAGCTTTCTTT. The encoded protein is CAFDWPRTNKTEAFF.

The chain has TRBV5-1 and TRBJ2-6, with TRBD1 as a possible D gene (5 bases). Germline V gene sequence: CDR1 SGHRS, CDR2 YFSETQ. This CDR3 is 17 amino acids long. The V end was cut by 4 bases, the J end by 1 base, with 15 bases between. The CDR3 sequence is CASSRGRASSGANVLTF. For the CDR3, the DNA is TGCGCCAGCAGCCGTGGCAGGGCGTCTTCTGGGGCCAACGTCCTGACTTTC.

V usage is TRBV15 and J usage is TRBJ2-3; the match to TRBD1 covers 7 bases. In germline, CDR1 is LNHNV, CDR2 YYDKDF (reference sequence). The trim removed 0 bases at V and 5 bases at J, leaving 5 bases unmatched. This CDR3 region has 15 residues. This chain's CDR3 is CATSRDGTAEDTQYF. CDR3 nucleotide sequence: TGTGCCACCAGCAGAGATGGGACAGCAGAAGATACGCAGTATTTT.

The CDR3 loop reads CATSLGSNTMDYTF. The CDR3 DNA sequence: TGTGCCACCAGCCTAGGGAGCAACACTATGGACTACACCTTC. The chain couples TRBV15 to TRBJ1-2; D gene ambiguous. The CDR3 extends over 14 amino acids. V was pared by 5 bases and J by 10 bases, with 20 bases between. Germline V gene sequence: CDR1 LNHNV, CDR2 YYDKDF (reference sequence).

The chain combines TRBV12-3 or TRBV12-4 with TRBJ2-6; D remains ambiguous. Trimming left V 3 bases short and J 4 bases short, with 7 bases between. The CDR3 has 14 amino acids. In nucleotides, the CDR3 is TGTGCCAGCAGTTTGGCCGCCGGGGCCAACGTCCTGACTTTC. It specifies CASSLAAGANVLTF.

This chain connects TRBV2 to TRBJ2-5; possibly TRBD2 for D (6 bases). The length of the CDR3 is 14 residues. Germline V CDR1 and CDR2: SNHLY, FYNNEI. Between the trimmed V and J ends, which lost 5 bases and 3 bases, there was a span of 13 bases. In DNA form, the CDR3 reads TGTGCCAGCAGTCCCGGGACTTTTAAAGAGACCCAGTACTTC. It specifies CASSPGTFKETQYF.

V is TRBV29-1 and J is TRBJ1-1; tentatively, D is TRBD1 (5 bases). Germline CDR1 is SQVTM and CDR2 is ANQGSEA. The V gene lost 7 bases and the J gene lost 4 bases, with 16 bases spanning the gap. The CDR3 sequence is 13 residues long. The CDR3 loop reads CSARTGDRTEAFF. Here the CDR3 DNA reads TGCAGCGCAAGAACGGGGGATCGCACTGAAGCTTTCTTT. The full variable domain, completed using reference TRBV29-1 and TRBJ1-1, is SAVISQKPSRDICQRGTSLTIQCQVDSQVTMMFWYRQQPGQSLTLIATANQGSEATYESGFVIDKFPISRPNLTFSTLTVSNMSPEDSSIYLCSARTGDRTEAFFGQGTRLTVV.

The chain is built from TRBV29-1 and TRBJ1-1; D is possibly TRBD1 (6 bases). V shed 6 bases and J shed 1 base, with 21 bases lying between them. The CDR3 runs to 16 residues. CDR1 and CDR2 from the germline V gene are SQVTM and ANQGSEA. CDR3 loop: CSVTKLLEGENTEAFF. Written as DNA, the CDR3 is TGCAGCGTGACCAAGCTGTTGGAGGGGGAGAACACTGAAGCTTTCTTT. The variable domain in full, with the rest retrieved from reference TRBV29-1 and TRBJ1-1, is SAVISQKPSRDICQRGTSLTIQCQVDSQVTMMFWYRQQPGQSLTLIATANQGSEATYESGFVIDKFPISRPNLTFSTLTVSNMSPEDSSIYLCSVTKLLEGENTEAFFGQGTRLTVV.